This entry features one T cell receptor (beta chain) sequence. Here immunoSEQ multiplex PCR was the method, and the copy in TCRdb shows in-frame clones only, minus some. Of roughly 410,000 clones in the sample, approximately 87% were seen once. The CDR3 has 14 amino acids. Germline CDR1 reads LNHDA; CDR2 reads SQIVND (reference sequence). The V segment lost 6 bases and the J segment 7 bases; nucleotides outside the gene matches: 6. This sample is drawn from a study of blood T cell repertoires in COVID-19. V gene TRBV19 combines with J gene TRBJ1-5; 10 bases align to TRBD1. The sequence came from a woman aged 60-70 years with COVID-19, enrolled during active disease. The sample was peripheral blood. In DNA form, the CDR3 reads TGTGCCAGTAGCCAGGGACAGGGGAGACAGCCCCAGCATTTT. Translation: CASSQGQGRQPQHF.